This T cell receptor beta chain is drawn from a study of cytomegalovirus exposure and HLA in healthy donors. As for the study in general: Findings of an earlier analysis included more than 90 million unique TCR beta sequences from roughly 180 million T cells.

For this clone: Its antigen is not known.

Findings of the study overall: The study flagged about 160 TCR beta chains as cytomegalovirus-associated.

V was trimmed by 0 bases and J by 7 bases, leaving 12 bases between them. In germline, CDR1 is KGHSH, CDR2 LQKENI. The CDR3 consists of 15 residues. Use of 60 Vbeta and 13 Jbeta primers characterized the PCR. The repertoire was sequenced with immunoSEQ multiplex PCR; TCRdb's copy has only in-frame clones and lacks some. Recorded for this sample: 200,000 or so clones. This TCR derives from a boy between 10 and 17 years old in good health and CMV-seronegative. The chain combines TRBV18 with TRBJ2-2; D gene uncertain. Sequencing input: PBMCs. CDR3: CASSPPLVVGGELFF. In DNA form, the CDR3 reads TGTGCCAGCTCACCACCGCTGGTGGTCGGCGGGGAGCTGTTTTTT.